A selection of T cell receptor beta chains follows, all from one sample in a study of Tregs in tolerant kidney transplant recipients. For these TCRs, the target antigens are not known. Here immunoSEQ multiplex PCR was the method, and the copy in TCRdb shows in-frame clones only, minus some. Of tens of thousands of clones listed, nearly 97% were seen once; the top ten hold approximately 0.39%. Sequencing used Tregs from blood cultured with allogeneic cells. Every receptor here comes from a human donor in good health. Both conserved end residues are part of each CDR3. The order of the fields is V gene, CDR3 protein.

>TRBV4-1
CASSRAMVGGGSTDTQYF
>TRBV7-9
CASSFVYGDGNYGYTF
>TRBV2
CASNLQGGSQETQYF
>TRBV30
CAWRVRAGGASLHNEQFF
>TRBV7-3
CASSRLAGDYNEQFF
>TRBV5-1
CASSLLPGQGAYEQYF
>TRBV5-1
CASSMSATNEKLFF
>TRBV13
CASSLGVGARVEKLFF
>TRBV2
CASSEALLGKGREQYF
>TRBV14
CASSQGAPGNTQYF
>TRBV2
CASSATTVNYGYTF
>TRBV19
CASSIRIGRTYEQYF
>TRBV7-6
CASSFLTSGSTDTQYF
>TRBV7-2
CASSLVGLAGDTQYF
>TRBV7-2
CASSLGAGVGNTIYF
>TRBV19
CASSIQTTVGNTIYF
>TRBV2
CASSVLNTEAFF
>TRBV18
CASSPSGQQNGYTF
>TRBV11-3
CASSLGIAGGPVNEQFF
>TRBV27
CASIPGQGVYEQYF
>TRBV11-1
CASSLRTSGTDTQYF
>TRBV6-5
CASSYDDLSEQYF